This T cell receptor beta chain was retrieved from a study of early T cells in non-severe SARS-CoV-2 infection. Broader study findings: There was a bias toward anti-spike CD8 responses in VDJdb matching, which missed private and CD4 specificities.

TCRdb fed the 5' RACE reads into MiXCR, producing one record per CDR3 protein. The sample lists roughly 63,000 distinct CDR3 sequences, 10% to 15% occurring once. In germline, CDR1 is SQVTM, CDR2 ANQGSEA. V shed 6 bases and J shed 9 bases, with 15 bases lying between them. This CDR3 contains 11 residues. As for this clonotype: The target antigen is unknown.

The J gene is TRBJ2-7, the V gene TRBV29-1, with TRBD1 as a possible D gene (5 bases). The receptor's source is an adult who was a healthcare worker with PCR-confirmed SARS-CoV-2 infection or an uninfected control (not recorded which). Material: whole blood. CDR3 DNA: TGCAGCGTCCTGCAGGGCCCTGTGCAGTACTTC. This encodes CSVLQGPVQYF.